Here is one TCR beta chain with its context. Its cognate antigen is unknown. Sequenced by immunoSEQ multiplex PCR; TCRdb stores in-frame clones only, minus some. The sample shows 13,000 to 15,000 clones, 68% of them seen only once. This sample was included in a study of CD4+ T cells in melanoma. J lost 10 bases, V lost 5 bases, and 11 bases had no gene match. From germline, CDR1 is SGHAT and CDR2 FQNNGV. The CDR3 spans 14 residues. Study-level points and caveats: CD8+ T cell, macrophage and B cell function reportedly correlated with neoantigen-specific CD4+ T cells. Diverse differentiation states were reported for melanoma neoantigen-specific CD4+ T cells.

The chain carries TRBV11-2 and TRBJ1-2; 9 bases are a match to TRBD1. Source material: cells from a culture (not recorded whether cultured in vitro). This clonotype originated in a human donor with melanoma. CDR3 nucleotide sequence: TGTGCCAGCAGCCCGACGGGACAGGGAAATGACTACACCTTC. Translation gives CASSPTGQGNDYTF.